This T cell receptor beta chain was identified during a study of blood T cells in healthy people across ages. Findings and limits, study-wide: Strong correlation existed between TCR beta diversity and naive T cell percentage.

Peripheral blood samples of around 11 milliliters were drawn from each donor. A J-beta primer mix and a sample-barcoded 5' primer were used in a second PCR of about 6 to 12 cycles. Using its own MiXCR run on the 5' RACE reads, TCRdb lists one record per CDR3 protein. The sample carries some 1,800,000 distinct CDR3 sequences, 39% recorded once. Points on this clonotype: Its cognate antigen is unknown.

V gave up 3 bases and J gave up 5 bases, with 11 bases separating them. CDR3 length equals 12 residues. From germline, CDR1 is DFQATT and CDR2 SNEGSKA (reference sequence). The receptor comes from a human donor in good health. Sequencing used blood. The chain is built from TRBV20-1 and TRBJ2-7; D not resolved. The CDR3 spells CSASRVANEQYF. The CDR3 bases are TGCAGTGCTAGCAGAGTAGCCAACGAGCAGTACTTC.